The subject of this entry is one T cell receptor beta chain. Its antigen specificity is not known. One base away there is no much larger clone; base qualities are not given. Collaborating institutions collected whole blood in K2EDTA tubes following their own protocols. For TCRbeta analysis, collaborator samples were shipped as frozen whole blood, as isolated PBMCs, or as DNA extracted from either sample type. V is reduced by 3 bases and J by 1 base, leaving a spacing of 6 bases between them. The CDR3 sequence holds 13 residues, the cysteine and phenylalanine included. Kept here is only the CDR3 DNA, which spans 39 bases and is read in frame from base 1. CDR1 and CDR2, per the germline V gene (reference sequence), are LNHDA and SQIVND. This sample is part of a study of blood T cell repertoires in COVID-19 (dated by TCRdb to between 2020 and 2021). Background for the entire study: Samples from collaborators originated in the United States, Italy and Spain and spanned both the acute and convalescent phases of COVID-19. The samples were drawn from two sources: the first 160 participants of the ongoing ImmuneRACE study, and 950 to 1,500 subjects contributed by 6 global collaborators. The repertoires were released in a freely available public database intended as a resource for research on the immune response to SARS-CoV-2. A de-identified subject ID, COVID-19 status, age in years and sex were almost always included in the sample metadata. Subjects who had been exposed to COVID-19, were actively infected with it, or had recovered from it provided the deeply sampled blood TCRbeta repertoires that made up the dataset. Where HLA class I and class II types were available, the types were taken from metadata supplied by the sample provider, not from assay-based typing. The material from the prospective study consisted of cDNA or gDNA derived from T cells, B-cell-depleted T cells, or PBMCs.

Broad study findings and their caveats: The amount of clinical and demographic metadata varied by source and participant and was provided uncurated.

The immunoSEQ Assay, a bias-controlled multiplex PCR, was used to amplify TCRbeta CDR3 regions from genomic DNA. The study's processing was this. The number of nucleated cells in each sample was estimated by amplification of reference gene primers within the assay. Sequence reads were collapsed and filtered to measure the absolute abundance of every unique TCRbeta CDR3 rearrangement. For each sample, productive Simpson clonality was calculated as the square root of Simpson's diversity index over productive rearrangements. TCRdb carries this immuneACCESS record with in-frame sequences only. Its versions omit some clonotypes, under half of them owing to an unresolved V gene in the studies checked, with the rest unexplained. V and J calls and clone size are as listed in that table; D and trimming were resolved from the DNA. The sample data list approximately 270,000 clones, and around 90% of these were observed just once. The ten most abundant clones make up 2% to 2.5% of the sample.

The sequenced sample consisted of peripheral blood. Recombination linked TRBV19 to TRBJ1-1, and TRBD1 may be the D gene, going by 6 matching bases. This TCR was sampled from a man in his fifties or sixties with acute or convalescent COVID-19. CDR3 region: CASSMGQNTEAFF. The DNA reads TGTGCCAGTAGTATGGGACAGAACACTGAAGCTTTCTTT.